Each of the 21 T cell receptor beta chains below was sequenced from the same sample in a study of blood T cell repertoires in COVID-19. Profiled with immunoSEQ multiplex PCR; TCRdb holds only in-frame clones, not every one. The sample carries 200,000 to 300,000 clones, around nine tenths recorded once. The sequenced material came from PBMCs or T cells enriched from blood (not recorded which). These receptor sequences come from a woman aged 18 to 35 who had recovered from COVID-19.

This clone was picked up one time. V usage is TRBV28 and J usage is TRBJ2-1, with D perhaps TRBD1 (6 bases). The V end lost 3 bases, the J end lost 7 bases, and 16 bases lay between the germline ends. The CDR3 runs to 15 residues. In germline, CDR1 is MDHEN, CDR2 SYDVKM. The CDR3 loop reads CASSLPGTGTNEQFF. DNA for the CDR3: TGTGCCAGCAGTTTGCCGGGTACAGGGACAAATGAGCAGTTCTTC.

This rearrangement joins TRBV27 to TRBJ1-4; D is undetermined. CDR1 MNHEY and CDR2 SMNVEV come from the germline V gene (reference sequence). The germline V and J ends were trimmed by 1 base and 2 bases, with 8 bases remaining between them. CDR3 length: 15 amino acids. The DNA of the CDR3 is TGTGCCAGCAGTTTATTCGGCGGGACTAATGAAAAACTGTTTTTT. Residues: CASSLFGGTNEKLFF.

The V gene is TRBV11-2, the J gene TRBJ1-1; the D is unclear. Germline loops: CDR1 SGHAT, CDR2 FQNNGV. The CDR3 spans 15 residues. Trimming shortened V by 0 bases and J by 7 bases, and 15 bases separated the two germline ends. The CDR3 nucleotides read TGTGCCAGCAGCTTAGATGAATCCCAGGTCCTTGAAGCTTTCTTT. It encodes CASSLDESQVLEAFF.

Here the CDR3 reads CASSLGQLYNSPLHF. In DNA, the CDR3 is TGTGCCAGCAGCTTAGGACAGCTCTATAATTCACCCCTCCACTTT. The chain links TRBV7-8 to TRBJ1-6, with D tentatively TRBD1 (5 bases). Germline V gene sequence: CDR1 SGHVS, CDR2 FQNEAQ. The V and J ends lost 1 base and 3 bases respectively, with 7 bases between them. This CDR3 is built from 15 residues.

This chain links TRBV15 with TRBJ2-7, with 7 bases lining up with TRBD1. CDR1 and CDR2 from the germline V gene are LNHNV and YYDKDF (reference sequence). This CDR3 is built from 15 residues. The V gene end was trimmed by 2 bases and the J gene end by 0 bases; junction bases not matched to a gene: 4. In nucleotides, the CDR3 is TGTGCCACCAGCAGACAGACAGGGAGCTCCTACGAGCAGTACTTC. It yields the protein CATSRQTGSSYEQYF.

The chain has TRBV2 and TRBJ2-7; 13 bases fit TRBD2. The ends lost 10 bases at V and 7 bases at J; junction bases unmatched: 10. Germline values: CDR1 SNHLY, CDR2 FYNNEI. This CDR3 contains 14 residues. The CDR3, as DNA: TGTGCCACGCAAGGACTAGCGGGGGCGTTAGAGCAGTACTTC. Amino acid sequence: CATQGLAGALEQYF.

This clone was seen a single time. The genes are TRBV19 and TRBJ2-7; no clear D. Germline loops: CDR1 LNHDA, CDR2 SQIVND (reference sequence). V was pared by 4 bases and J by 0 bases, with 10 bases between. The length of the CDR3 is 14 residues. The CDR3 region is CASSKVQASYEQYF. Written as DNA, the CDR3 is TGTGCCAGTAGTAAGGTCCAGGCCTCCTACGAGCAGTACTTC.

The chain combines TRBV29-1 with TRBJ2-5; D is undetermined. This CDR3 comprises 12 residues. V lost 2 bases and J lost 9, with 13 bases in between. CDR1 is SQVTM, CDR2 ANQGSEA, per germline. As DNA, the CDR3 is TGCAGCGTTGAAAGGCGCGGAGCCCCCCAGTACTTC. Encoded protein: CSVERRGAPQYF.

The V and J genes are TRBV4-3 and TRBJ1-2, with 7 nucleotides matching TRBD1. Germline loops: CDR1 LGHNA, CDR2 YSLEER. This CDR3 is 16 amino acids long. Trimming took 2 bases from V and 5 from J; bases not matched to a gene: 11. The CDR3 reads CASSQIEDRAIYGYTF. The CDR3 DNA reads TGCGCCAGCAGCCAAATCGAAGACAGGGCGATATATGGCTACACCTTC.

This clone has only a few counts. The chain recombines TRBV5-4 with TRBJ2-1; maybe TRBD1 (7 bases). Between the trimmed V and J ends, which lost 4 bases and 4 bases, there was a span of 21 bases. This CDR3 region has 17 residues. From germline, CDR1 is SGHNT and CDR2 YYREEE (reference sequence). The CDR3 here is CASSPGRGPGGYNEQFF. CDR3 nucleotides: TGTGCCAGCAGCCCGGGCCGGGGGCCAGGGGGGTACAATGAGCAGTTCTTC.

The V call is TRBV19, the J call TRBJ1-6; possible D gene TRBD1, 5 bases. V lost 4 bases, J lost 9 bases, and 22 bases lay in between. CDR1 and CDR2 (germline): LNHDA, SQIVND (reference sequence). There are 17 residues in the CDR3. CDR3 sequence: CASSTKGWGDFFSPLHF. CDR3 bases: TGTGCCAGTAGTACCAAAGGATGGGGGGACTTTTTTTCACCCCTCCACTTT.

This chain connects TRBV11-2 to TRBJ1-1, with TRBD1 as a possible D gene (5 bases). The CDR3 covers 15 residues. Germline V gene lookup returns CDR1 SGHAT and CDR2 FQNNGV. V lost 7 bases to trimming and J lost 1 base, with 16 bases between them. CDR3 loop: CASTIQGLGNTEAFF. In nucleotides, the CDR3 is TGTGCCAGCACCATCCAGGGTCTCGGGAACACTGAAGCTTTCTTT.

The DNA for the CDR3 is TGTGCCAGCGGGACAGGGGAAAACATTCAGTACTTC. Translation gives CASGTGENIQYF. The chain uses TRBV6-5 and TRBJ2-4; 10 bases are a match to TRBD1. Germline-derived CDR1 and CDR2 are MNHEY and SVGAGI. The CDR3 is 12 amino acids. Trimming cost V 8 bases and J 5 bases; bases outside gene matches: 0.

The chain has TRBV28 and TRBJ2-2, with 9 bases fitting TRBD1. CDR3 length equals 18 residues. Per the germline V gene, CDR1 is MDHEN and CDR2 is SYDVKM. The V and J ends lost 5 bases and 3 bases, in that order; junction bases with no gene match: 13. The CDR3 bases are TGTGCCAGCAGTCTGGTACCCGGGACAGGGATTGACACCGGGGAGCTGTTTTTT. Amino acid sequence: CASSLVPGTGIDTGELFF.

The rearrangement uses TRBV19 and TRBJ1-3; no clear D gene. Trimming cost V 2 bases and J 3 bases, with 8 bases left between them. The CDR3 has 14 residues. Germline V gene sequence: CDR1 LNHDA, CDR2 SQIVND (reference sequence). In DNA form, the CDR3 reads TGTGCCAGTAGTATAAGGAGGCTTGGAAACACCATATATTTT. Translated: CASSIRRLGNTIYF.

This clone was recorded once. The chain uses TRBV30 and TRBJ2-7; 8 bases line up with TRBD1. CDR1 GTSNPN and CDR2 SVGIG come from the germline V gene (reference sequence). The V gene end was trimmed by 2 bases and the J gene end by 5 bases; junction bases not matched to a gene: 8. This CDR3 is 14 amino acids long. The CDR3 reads CAWSPGQGSNEQYF. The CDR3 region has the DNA TGTGCCTGGAGTCCCGGACAGGGATCTAACGAGCAGTACTTC.

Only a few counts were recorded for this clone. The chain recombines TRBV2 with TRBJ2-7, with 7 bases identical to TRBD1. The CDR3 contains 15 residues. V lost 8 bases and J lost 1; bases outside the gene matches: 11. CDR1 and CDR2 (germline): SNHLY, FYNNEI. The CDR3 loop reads CASLNAGTASYEQYF. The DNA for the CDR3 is TGTGCCAGCTTAAACGCCGGGACAGCTTCCTACGAGCAGTACTTC.

CDR3 amino acids: CASSYVRETEQFF. The CDR3 DNA is TGTGCCAGCAGTTATGTGCGGGAAACTGAGCAGTTCTTC. The rearrangement joins TRBV6-2 or TRBV6-3 to TRBJ2-1; TRBD2 might be the D (6 bases). Germline CDR1 reads MNHEY; CDR2 reads SVGEGT. The CDR3 runs 13 residues. Trimming removed 3 bases from V and 9 bases from J, with 12 bases in between.

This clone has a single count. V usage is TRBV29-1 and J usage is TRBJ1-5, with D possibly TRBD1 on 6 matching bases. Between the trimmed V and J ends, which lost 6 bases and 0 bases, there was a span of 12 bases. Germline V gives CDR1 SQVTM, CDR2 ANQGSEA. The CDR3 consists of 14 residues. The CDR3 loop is CSVKQGGSNQPQHF. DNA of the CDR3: TGCAGCGTCAAACAAGGGGGTAGCAATCAGCCCCAGCATTTT.

CDR3 DNA sequence: TGTGCCACCAGCACCACAGGGGGCGCAGGGGAGACCCAGTACTTC. Protein sequence: CATSTTGGAGETQYF. The rearrangement joins TRBV15 to TRBJ2-5; TRBD1 aligns across 9 bases. CDR1 is LNHNV and CDR2 is YYDKDF in the germline V gene (reference sequence). V was clipped by 4 bases and J by 5 bases; unmatched bases: 8. The CDR3 consists of 15 residues.

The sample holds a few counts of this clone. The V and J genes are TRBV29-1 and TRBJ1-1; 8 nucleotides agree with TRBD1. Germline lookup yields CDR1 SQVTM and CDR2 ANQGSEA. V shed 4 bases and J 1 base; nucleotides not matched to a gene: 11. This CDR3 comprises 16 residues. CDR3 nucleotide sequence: TGCAGCGTTGTCCAACCGGGACAGGAGACGAACACTGAAGCTTTCTTT. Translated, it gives CSVVQPGQETNTEAFF.